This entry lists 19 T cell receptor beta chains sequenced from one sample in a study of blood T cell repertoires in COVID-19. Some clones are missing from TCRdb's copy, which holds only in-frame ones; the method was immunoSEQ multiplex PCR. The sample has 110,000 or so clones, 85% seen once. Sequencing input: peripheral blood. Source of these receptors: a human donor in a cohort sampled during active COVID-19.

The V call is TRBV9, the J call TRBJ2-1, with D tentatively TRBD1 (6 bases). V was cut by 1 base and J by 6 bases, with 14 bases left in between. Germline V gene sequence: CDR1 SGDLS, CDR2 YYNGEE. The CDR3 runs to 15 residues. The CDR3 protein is CASSVLTGSSNEQFF. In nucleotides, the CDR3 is TGTGCCAGCAGCGTACTCACAGGGTCTAGCAATGAGCAGTTCTTC.

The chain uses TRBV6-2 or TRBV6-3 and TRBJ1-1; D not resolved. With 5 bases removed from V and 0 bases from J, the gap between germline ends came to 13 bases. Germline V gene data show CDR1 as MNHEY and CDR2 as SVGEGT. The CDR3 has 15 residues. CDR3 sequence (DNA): TGTGCCAGCAGTACCCGCCCAGGTTTGAACACTGAAGCTTTCTTT. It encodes CASSTRPGLNTEAFF.

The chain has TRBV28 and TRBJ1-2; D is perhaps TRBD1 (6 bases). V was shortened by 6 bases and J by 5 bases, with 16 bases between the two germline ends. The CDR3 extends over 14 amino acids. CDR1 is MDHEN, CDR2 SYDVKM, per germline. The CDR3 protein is CASSTPGDVYGYTF. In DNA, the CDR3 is TGTGCCAGCAGCACTCCAGGGGACGTGTATGGCTACACCTTC.

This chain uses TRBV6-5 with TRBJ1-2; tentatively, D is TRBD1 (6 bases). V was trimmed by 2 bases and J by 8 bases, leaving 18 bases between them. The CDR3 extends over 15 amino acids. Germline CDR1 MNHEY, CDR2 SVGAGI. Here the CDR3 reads CASSYAGGPQLGYTF. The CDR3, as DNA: TGTGCCAGCAGTTACGCGGGGGGCCCCCAGCTGGGCTACACCTTC.

The CDR3 here is CASSPRVWERHEQYF. DNA for the CDR3: TGTGCCAGTAGTCCACGGGTCTGGGAGAGGCACGAGCAGTACTTC. The chain uses TRBV19 and TRBJ2-7; TRBD2 might be the D (5 bases). The V end lost 5 bases, the J end lost 5 bases, and 19 bases lay between the germline ends. CDR1 LNHDA and CDR2 SQIVND come from the germline V gene (reference sequence). The length of the CDR3 is 15 residues.

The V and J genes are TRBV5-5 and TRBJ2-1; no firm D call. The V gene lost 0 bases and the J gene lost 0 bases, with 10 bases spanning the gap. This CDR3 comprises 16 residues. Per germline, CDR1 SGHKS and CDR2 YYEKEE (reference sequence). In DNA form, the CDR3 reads TGTGCCAGCAGCTTGGGCGGATTTAGCTCCTACAATGAGCAGTTCTTC. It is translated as CASSLGGFSSYNEQFF. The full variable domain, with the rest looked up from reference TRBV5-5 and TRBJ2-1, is DAGVTQSPTHLIKTRGQQVTLRCSPISGHKSVSWYQQVLGQGPQFIFQYYEKEERGRGNFPDRFSARQFPNYSSELNVNALLLGDSALYLCASSLGGFSSYNEQFFGPGTRLTVL.

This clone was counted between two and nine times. The CDR3 DNA sequence: TGTGCCAGCAGCCCCGGGACAGGTTACACAGATACGCAGTATTTT. Protein: CASSPGTGYTDTQYF. J is TRBJ2-3 and V is TRBV3-1 (or the pseudogene TRBV3-2); 8 bases map to TRBD1. This CDR3 has 15 amino acids. Germline loops: CDR1 LGHDT, CDR2 YNNKEL (reference sequence). V dropped 4 bases and J dropped 2; count of bases not matched to a gene: 5.

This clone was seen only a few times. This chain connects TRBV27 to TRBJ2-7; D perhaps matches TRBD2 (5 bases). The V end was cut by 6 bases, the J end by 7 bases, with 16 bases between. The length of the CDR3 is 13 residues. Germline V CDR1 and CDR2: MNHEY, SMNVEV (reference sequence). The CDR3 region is CASSLGKTYEQYF. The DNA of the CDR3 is TGTGCCAGCAGCCTCGGGAAGACGTATGAGCAGTACTTC.

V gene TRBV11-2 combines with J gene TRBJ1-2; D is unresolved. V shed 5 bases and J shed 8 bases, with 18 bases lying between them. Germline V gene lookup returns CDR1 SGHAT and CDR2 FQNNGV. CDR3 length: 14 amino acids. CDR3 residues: CASSPAGGREGYTF. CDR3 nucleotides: TGTGCCAGCAGCCCAGCTGGAGGGCGCGAGGGCTACACCTTC.

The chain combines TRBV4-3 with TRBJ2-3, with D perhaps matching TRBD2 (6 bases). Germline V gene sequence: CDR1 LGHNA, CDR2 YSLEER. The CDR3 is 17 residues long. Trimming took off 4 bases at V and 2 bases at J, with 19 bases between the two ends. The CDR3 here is CASSPRLGSGFTDTQYF. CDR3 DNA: TGCGCCAGCAGCCCAAGATTAGGTAGCGGATTCACAGATACGCAGTATTTT.

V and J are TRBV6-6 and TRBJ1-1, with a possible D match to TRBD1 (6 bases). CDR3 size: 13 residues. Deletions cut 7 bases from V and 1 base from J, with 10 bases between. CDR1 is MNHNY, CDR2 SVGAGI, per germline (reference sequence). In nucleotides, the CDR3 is TGTGCCAGCAAGGTACAGGGGAACACTGAAGCTTTCTTT. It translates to CASKVQGNTEAFF.

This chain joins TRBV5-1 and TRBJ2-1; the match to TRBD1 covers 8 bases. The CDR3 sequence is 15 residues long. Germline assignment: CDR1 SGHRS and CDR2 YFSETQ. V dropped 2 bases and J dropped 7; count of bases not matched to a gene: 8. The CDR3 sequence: CASSLTLDRGNEQFF. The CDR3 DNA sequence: TGCGCCAGCAGCTTAACTTTAGACAGGGGAAATGAGCAGTTCTTC.

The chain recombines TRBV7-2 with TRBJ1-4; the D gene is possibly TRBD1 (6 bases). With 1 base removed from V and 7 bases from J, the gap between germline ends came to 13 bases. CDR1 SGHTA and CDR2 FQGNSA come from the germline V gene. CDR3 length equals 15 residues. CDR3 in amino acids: CASSLGVHRAEKLFF. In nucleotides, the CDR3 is TGTGCCAGCAGCTTAGGGGTTCACAGGGCTGAAAAACTGTTTTTT.

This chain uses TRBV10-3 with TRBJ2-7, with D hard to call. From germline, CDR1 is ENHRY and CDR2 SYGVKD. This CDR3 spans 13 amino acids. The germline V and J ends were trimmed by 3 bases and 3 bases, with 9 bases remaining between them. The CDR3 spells CAISEEEHYEQYF. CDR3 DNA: TGTGCCATCAGTGAAGAGGAACACTACGAGCAGTACTTC.

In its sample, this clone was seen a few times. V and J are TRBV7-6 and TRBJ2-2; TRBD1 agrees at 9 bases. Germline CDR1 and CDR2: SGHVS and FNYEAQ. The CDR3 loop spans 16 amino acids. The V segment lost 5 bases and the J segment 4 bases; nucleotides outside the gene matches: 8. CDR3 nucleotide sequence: TGTGCCAGCAGCGACCGGACAGGGGCCTTCACCGGGGAGCTGTTTTTT. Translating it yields CASSDRTGAFTGELFF.

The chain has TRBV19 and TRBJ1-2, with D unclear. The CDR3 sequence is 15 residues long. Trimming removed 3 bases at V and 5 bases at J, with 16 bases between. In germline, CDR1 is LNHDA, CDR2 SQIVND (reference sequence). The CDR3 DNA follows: TGTGCCAGTAGTATCTCATCAGGATCGATGTATGGCTACACCTTC. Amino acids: CASSISSGSMYGYTF.

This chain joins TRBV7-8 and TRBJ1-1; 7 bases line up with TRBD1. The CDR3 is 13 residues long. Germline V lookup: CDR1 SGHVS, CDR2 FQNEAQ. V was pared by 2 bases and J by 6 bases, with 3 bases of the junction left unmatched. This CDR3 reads CASSLRDRAEAFF. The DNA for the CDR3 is TGTGCCAGCAGCTTACGGGACAGAGCTGAAGCTTTCTTT. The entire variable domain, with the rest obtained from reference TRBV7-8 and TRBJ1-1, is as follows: GAGVSQSPRYKVAKRGQDVALRCDPISGHVSLFWYQQALGQGPEFLTYFQNEAQLDKSGLPSDRFFAERPEGSVSTLKIQRTQQEDSAVYLCASSLRDRAEAFFGQGTRLTVV.

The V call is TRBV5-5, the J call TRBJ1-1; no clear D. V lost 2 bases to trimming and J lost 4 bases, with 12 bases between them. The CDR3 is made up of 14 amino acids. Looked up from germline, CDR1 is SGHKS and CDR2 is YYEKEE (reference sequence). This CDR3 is CASSFLWAGTEAFF. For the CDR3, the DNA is TGTGCCAGCAGCTTCCTGTGGGCTGGCACTGAAGCTTTCTTT.

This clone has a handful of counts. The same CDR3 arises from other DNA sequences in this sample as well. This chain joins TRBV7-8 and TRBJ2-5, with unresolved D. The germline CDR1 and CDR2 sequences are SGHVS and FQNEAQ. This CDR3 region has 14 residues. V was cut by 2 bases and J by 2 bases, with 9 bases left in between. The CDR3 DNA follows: TGTGCCAGCAGCTTATGGGCAGGACAAGAGACCCAGTACTTC. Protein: CASSLWAGQETQYF.